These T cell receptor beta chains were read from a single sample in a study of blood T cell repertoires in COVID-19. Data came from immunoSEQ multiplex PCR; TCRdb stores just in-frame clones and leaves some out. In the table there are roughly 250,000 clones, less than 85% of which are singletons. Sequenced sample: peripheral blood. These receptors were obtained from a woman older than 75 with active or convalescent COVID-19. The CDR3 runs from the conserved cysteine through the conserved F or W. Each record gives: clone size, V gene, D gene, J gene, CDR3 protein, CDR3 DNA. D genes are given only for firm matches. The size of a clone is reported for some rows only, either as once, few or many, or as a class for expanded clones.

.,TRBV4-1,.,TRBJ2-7,CASSQDAASTPYEQYF,TGCGCCAGCAGCCAAGATGCAGCGTCCACTCCCTACGAGCAGTACTTC
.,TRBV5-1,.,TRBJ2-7,CASSFGWGEYEQYF,TGCGCCAGCAGCTTTGGATGGGGGGAATACGAGCAGTACTTC
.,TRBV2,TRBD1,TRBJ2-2,CASREARAGGTGELFF,TGTGCCAGCAGGGAGGCAAGGGCAGGGGGCACCGGGGAGCTGTTTTTT
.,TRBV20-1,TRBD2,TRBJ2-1,CSASPASGEQFF,TGCAGTGCTAGTCCGGCTAGCGGTGAGCAGTTCTTC
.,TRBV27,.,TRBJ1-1,CASRRGGNTEAFF,TGTGCCAGCAGGCGGGGGGGGAACACTGAAGCTTTCTTT
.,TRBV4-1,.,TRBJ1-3,CASSQGAGARGNTIYF,TGCGCCAGCAGCCAAGGCGCGGGGGCTAGGGGAAACACCATATATTTT
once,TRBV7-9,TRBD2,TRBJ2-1,CASSPSGGARNEQFF,TGTGCCAGCAGTCCGAGCGGGGGGGCTCGCAATGAGCAGTTCTTC
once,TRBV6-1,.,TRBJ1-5,CASSELGNQPQHF,TGTGCCAGCAGTGAACTCGGGAATCAGCCCCAGCATTTT
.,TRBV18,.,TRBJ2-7,CASSGATYEQYF,TGTGCCAGCTCTGGGGCCACCTACGAGCAGTACTTC
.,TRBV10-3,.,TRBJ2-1,CAISESSPGKPFF,TGTGCCATCAGTGAGTCGAGTCCAGGTAAACCGTTCTTC
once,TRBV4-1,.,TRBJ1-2,CASSQGAVFYGYTF,TGCGCCAGCAGCCAAGGGGCAGTCTTCTATGGCTACACCTTC
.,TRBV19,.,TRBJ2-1,CASSPRQTVNEQFF,TGTGCCAGTAGTCCCCGACAGACAGTCAATGAGCAGTTCTTC
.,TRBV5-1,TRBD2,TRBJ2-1,CASRVTSGGAREQFF,TGCGCCAGCAGAGTAACTAGCGGGGGGGCGCGTGAGCAGTTCTTC
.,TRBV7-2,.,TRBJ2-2,CASSLAIAANTGELFF,TGTGCCAGCAGCTTAGCGATAGCGGCGAACACCGGGGAGCTGTTTTTT
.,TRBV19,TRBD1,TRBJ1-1,CASQGAGAFF,TGTGCCAGCCAGGGGGCGGGAGCTTTCTTT
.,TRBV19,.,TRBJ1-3,CASSTQGTPGNTIYF,TGTGCCAGTAGTACCCAGGGGACACCAGGAAACACCATATATTTT
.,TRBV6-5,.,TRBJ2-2,CASWPGTNTGELFF,TGTGCCAGCTGGCCAGGGACGAACACCGGGGAGCTGTTTTTT
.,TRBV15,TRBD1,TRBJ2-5,CATSVRQGMGETQYF,TGTGCCACCAGCGTCAGACAGGGAATGGGGGAGACCCAGTACTTC
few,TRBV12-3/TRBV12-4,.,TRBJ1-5,CASSPQVIQPQHF,TGTGCCAGCAGTCCACAGGTTATTCAGCCCCAGCATTTT
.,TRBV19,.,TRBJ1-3,CASRLSSGFSGNTIYF,TGTGCCAGTAGACTCTCATCCGGTTTCTCTGGAAACACCATATATTTT
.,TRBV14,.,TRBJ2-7,CASSQDYRHLTSYEQYF,TGTGCCAGCAGCCAAGATTATAGACACCTCACCTCCTACGAGCAGTACTTC
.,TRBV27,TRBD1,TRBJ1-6,CASRQQGAGNSPLHF,TGTGCCAGCAGGCAACAGGGGGCAGGGAATTCACCCCTCCACTTT
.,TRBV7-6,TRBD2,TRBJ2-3,CASSSRAGARTDTQYF,TGTGCCAGCAGCTCCAGAGCGGGGGCTCGCACAGATACGCAGTATTTT
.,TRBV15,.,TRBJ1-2,CATTLGAPKDGANYGYTF,TGTGCCACCACCCTAGGGGCTCCTAAAGACGGAGCTAACTATGGCTACACCTTC
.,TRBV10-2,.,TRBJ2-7,CASSAGYEQYF,TGCGCCAGCAGTGCAGGGTACGAGCAGTACTTC
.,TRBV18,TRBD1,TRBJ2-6,CASSPGTGVNSGANVLTF,TGTGCCAGCTCACCGGGGACAGGGGTGAACTCTGGGGCCAACGTCCTGACTTTC
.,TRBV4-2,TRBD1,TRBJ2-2,CASSQEATGGNTGELFF,TGTGCCAGCAGCCAAGAGGCGACAGGGGGAAACACCGGGGAGCTGTTTTTT
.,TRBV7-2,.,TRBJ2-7,CASSLERLASYEQYF,TGTGCCAGCAGCTTAGAACGACTTGCTTCCTACGAGCAGTACTTC
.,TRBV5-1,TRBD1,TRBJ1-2,CASTAAEGAYGYTF,TGCGCCAGCACCGCGGCGGAGGGGGCCTATGGCTACACCTTC
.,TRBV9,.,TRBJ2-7,CASSVGVEASYEQYF,TGTGCCAGCAGCGTAGGTGTAGAAGCCTCCTACGAGCAGTACTTC
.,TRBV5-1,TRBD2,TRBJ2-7,CASSAGARGGGYEQYF,TGCGCCAGCAGCGCGGGGGCGCGGGGGGGCGGTTACGAGCAGTACTTC
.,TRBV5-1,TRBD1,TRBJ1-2,CASSSGGRGPDGYTF,TGCGCCAGCAGCTCAGGTGGCAGGGGGCCGGATGGCTACACCTTC
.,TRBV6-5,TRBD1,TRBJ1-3,CASRLTGDAGNTIYF,TGTGCCAGCAGACTCACAGGGGATGCTGGAAACACCATATATTTT
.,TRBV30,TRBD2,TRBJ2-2,CAWSGVLGTRLTGELFF,TGTGCCTGGAGTGGTGTTCTAGGGACTAGACTGACCGGGGAGCTGTTTTTT
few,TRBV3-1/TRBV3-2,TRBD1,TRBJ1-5,CASSNGQGNQPQHF,TGTGCCAGCAGCAATGGACAGGGAAATCAGCCCCAGCATTTT
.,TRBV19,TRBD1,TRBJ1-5,CASSTRNRGDYQPQHF,TGTGCCAGTAGTACCCGAAACAGGGGGGATTATCAGCCCCAGCATTTT
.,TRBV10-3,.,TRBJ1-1,CAISVSSMNTEAFF,TGTGCCATCAGCGTGAGTTCGATGAACACTGAAGCTTTCTTT
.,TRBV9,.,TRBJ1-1,CASSVGRGATEAFF,TGTGCCAGCAGCGTAGGACGGGGGGCAACTGAAGCTTTCTTT
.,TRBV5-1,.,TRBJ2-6,CASSLGGNGANVLTF,TGCGCCAGCAGCTTGGGAGGGAATGGGGCCAACGTCCTGACTTTC
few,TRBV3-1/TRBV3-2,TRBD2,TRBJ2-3,CASSQTSTQYF,TGTGCCAGCAGCCAGACTAGCACGCAGTATTTT
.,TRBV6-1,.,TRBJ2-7,CASSDRGDMEQYF,TGTGCCAGCAGTGACAGGGGGGACATGGAGCAGTACTTC